This T cell receptor beta chain appears in the sequencing data of a study of blood T cell repertoires in COVID-19. Study information: Nucleic acid was either cDNA or gDNA, and it came from T cells, B-cell-depleted T cells, or PBMCs.

The CDR3 covers 15 residues. Germline values: CDR1 SNHLY, CDR2 FYNNEI. Trimming took off 6 bases at V and 7 bases at J, with 18 bases between the two ends. This clone was seen once. Produced via immunoSEQ multiplex PCR; TCRdb's table is partial and in-frame only. Among approximately 140,000 clones listed, roughly 76% were seen once. This receptor was identified in a man older than 75 with acute or convalescent COVID-19. The chain joins TRBV2 to TRBJ2-2, with D possibly being TRBD1 (6 bases). What was sequenced was peripheral blood. The CDR3 nucleotides read TGTGCCAGCAGCCTCGCCAGGGGTGTAGGCGGGGAGCTGTTTTTT. Its protein is CASSLARGVGGELFF.